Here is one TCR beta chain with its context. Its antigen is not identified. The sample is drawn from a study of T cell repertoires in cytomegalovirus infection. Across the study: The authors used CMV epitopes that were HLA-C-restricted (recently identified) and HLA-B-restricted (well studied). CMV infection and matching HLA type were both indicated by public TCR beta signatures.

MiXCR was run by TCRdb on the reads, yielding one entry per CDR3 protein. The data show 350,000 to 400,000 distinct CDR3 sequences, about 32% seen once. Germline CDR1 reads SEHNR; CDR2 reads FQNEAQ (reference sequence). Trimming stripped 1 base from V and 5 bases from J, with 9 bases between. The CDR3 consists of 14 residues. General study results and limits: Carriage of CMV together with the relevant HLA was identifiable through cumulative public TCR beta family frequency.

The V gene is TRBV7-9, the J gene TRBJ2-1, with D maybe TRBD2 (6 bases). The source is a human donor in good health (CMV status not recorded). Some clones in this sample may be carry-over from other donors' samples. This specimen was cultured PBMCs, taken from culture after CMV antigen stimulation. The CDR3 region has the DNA TGTGCCAGCAGCTTAGGGCTAGCGCACAATGAGCAGTTCTTC. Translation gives CASSLGLAHNEQFF.